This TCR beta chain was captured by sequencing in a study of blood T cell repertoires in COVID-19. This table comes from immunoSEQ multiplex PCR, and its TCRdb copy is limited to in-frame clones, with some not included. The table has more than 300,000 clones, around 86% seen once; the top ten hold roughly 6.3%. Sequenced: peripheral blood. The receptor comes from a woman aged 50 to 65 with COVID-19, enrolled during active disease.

CDR3 DNA: TGTGCCAGCAGCATTACAGGGGTGAACACTGAAGCTTTCTTT. Translation gives CASSITGVNTEAFF. The chain combines TRBV5-4 with TRBJ1-1; 7 bases align to TRBD1. The germline gives CDR1 SGHNT, CDR2 YYREEE (reference sequence). The V gene end was trimmed by 4 bases and the J gene end by 0 bases; junction bases not matched to a gene: 3. The length of the CDR3 is 14 residues.